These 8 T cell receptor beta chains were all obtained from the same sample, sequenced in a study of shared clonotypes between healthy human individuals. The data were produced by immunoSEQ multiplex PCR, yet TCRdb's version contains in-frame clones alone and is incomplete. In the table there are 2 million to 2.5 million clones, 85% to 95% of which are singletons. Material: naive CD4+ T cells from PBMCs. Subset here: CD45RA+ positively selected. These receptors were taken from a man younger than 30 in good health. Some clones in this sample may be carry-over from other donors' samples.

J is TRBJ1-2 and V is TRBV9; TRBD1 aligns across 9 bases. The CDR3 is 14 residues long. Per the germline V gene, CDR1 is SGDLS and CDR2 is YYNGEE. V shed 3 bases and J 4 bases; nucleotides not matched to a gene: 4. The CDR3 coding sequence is TGTGCCAGCAGCGAACAGGGGGCAGGCTATGGCTACACCTTC. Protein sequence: CASSEQGAGYGYTF.

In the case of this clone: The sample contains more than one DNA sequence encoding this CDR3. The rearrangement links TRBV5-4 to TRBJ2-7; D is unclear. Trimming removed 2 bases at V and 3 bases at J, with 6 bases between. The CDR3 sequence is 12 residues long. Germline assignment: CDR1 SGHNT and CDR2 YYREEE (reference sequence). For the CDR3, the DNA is TGTGCCAGCAGCTTTGGAAGCTACGAGCAGTACTTC. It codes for CASSFGSYEQYF.

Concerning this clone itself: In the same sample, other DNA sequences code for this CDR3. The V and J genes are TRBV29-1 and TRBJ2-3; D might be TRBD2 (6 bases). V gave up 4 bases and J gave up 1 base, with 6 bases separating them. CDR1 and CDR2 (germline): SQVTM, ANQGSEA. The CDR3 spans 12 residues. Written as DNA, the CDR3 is TGCAGCGTTGCTAGCGGCACAGATACGCAGTATTTT. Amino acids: CSVASGTDTQYF.

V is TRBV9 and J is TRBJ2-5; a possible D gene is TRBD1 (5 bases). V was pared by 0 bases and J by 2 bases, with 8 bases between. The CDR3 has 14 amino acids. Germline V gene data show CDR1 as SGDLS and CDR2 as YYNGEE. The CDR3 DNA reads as TGTGCCAGCAGCGTAGATCCAGGGCAAGAGACCCAGTACTTC. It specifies CASSVDPGQETQYF.

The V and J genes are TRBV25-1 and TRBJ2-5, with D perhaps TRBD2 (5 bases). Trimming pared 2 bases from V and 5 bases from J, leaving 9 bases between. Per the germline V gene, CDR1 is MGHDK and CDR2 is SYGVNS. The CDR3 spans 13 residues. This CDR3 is CASSEPRGETQYF. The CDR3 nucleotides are TGTGCCAGCAGTGAACCAAGAGGGGAGACCCAGTACTTC. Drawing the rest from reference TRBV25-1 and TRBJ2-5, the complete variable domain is EADIYQTPRYLVIGTGKKITLECSQTMGHDKMYWYQQDPGMELHLIHYSYGVNSTEKGDLSSESTVSRIRTEHFPLTLESARPSHTSQYLCASSEPRGETQYFGPGTRLLVL.

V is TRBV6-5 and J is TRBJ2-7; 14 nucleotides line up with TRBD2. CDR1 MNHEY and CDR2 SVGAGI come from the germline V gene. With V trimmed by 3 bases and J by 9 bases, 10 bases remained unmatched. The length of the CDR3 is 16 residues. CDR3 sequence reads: CASSYSGLAGVMRQYF. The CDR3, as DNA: TGTGCCAGCAGTTATTCGGGACTAGCGGGAGTAATGCGGCAGTACTTC.

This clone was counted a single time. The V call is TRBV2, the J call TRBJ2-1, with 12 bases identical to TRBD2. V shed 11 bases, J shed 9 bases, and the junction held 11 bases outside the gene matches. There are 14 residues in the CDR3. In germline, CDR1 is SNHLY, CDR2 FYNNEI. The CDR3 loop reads CACNRLAGAGEQFF. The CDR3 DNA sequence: TGTGCCTGTAATCGACTAGCGGGAGCGGGTGAGCAGTTCTTC.

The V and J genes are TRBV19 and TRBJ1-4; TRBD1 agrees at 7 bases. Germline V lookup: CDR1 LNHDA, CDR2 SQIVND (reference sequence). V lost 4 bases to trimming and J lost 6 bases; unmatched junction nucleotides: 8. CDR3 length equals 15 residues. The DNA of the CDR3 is TGTGCCAGTAGTAGAGCCGGGACAGCCCATGAAAAACTGTTTTTT. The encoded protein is CASSRAGTAHEKLFF.